The 19 T cell receptor beta chains given below trace back to one sample, sequenced in a study of blood T cell repertoires in COVID-19. Only in-frame clones appear in the TCRdb table, and some are missing; sequencing was by immunoSEQ multiplex PCR. The table has 130,000 or so clones, 70% to 90% seen once. Input material: peripheral blood. The source of these receptors is a man aged 50-59 years with acute or convalescent COVID-19.

The chain has TRBV5-6 and TRBJ2-7; 13 positions match TRBD2. Unmatched junction bases numbered 10, after V lost 0 bases and J lost 1 base. The CDR3 length is 19 residues. Germline V lookup: CDR1 SGHDT, CDR2 YYEEEE. As DNA, the CDR3 is TGTGCCAGCAGCTTGGTTGGTACTAGCGGGAGGGGGATTTCCTACGAGCAGTACTTC. This gives the protein CASSLVGTSGRGISYEQYF. Drawing the rest from reference TRBV5-6 and TRBJ2-7, the complete variable domain is DAGVTQSPTHLIKTRGQQVTLRCSPKSGHDTVSWYQQALGQGPQFIFQYYEEEERQRGNFPDRFSGHQFPNYSSELNVNALLLGDSALYLCASSLVGTSGRGISYEQYFGPGTRLTVT.

The chain recombines TRBV6-6 with TRBJ2-3, with D perhaps matching TRBD1 (6 bases). Germline values: CDR1 MNHNY, CDR2 SVGAGI (reference sequence). The CDR3 runs to 15 residues. The V and J ends lost 2 bases and 2 bases respectively, with 11 bases between them. This chain's CDR3 is CASSYGQGFTDTQYF. DNA of the CDR3: TGTGCCAGCAGTTACGGCCAGGGGTTCACAGATACGCAGTATTTT.

On this clone itself: One end of the junction varies from germline; a read error may be responsible. CDR3: CASSLRRQGSHEQYF. The CDR3 nucleotides read TGCGCCAGCAGCTTGAGGAGACAGGGCTCCCACGAGCAGTACTTC. The gene calls are TRBV5-1 and TRBJ2-7; TRBD1 aligns across 7 bases. Per the germline V gene, CDR1 is SGHRS and CDR2 is YFSETQ. This CDR3 contains 15 residues. Using reference TRBV5-1 and TRBJ2-7 for the parts outside the CDR3, the full variable domain is KAGVTQTPRYLIKTRGQQVTLSCSPISGHRSVSWYQQTPGQGLQFLFEYFSETQRNKGNFPGRFSGRQFSNSRSEMNVSTLELGDSALYLCASSLRRQGSHEQYFGPGTRLTVT.

The chain links TRBV23-1 to TRBJ1-5; perhaps TRBD1 as D (5 bases). TRBV23-1 is an open reading frame, and its role is uncertain. CDR3 length: 16 amino acids. V dropped 4 bases and J dropped 0 bases, with 13 bases sitting between them. The CDR3 DNA reads as TGCGCCAGCAGTCTGCGACAGTTCTATAGCAATCAGCCCCAGCATTTT. Translated, it gives CASSLRQFYSNQPQHF.

CDR3 region: CASSLFGGGGSYEQYF. The CDR3 DNA reads TGTGCCAGCAGCCTCTTTGGAGGGGGGGGCTCCTACGAGCAGTACTTC. V usage is TRBV14 and J usage is TRBJ2-7; weak D call: TRBD2 (7 bases). Trimming cost V 4 bases and J 0 bases, with 16 bases left between them. The CDR3 is made up of 16 amino acids. CDR1 and CDR2 (germline): SGHDN, FVKESK.

In this sample, this clone turned up a few times. Additional DNA sequences in this sample encode the identical CDR3. The chain employs TRBV12-3 or TRBV12-4 and TRBJ2-7, with D possibly TRBD1 on 6 matching bases. This CDR3 region has 11 residues. Trimming pared 6 bases from V and 6 bases from J, leaving 9 bases between. This CDR3 reads CASSLRGEQYF. CDR3 bases: TGTGCCAGCAGCCTCAGGGGCGAGCAGTACTTC.

The chain joins TRBV6-5 to TRBJ1-1; D gene ambiguous. With 0 bases removed from V and 8 bases from J, the gap between germline ends came to 16 bases. This CDR3 spans 15 amino acids. CDR1 is MNHEY, CDR2 SVGAGI, per germline. DNA for the CDR3: TGTGCCAGCAGTTACTCGAATTTGGGAGGGCAGGAAGCTTTCTTT. Residues: CASSYSNLGGQEAFF.

The rearrangement joins TRBV3-1 (or the pseudogene TRBV3-2) to TRBJ2-7; 8 bases match TRBD2. The germline CDR1 and CDR2 sequences are LGHDT and YNNKEL (reference sequence). The CDR3 runs to 16 residues. V dropped 3 bases and J dropped 3; count of bases not matched to a gene: 10. The DNA of the CDR3 is TGTGCCAGCAGCCAGGGTTCGGCGGGAGGTAACTACGAGCAGTACTTC. The encoded protein is CASSQGSAGGNYEQYF.

The V and J genes are TRBV14 and TRBJ2-7; 10 nucleotides line up with TRBD2. The CDR3 has 15 residues. J lost 0 bases, V lost 5 bases, and 4 bases had no gene match. Germline values: CDR1 SGHDN, CDR2 FVKESK. The chain's CDR3 is CASSVTSGISYEQYF. The CDR3 DNA reads TGTGCCAGCAGCGTTACTAGCGGGATCTCCTACGAGCAGTACTTC.

The chain uses TRBV6-1 and TRBJ2-3, with 7 bases matching TRBD2. V lost 0 bases and J lost 0; bases outside the gene matches: 6. The CDR3 loop spans 17 amino acids. In germline, CDR1 is MNHNS, CDR2 SASEGT. CDR3 protein: CASSEAGGGVSTDTQYF. The CDR3 DNA reads TGTGCCAGCAGTGAAGCTGGTGGGGGGGTTAGCACAGATACGCAGTATTTT.

The chain carries TRBV7-9 and TRBJ1-1; possibly TRBD1 for D (5 bases). The germline gives CDR1 SEHNR, CDR2 FQNEAQ (reference sequence). Trimming took off 7 bases at V and 4 bases at J, with 16 bases between the two ends. The CDR3 is 14 residues long. The CDR3 region is CASTNGGVRTEAFF. The CDR3 DNA sequence: TGTGCCAGCACCAATGGAGGGGTTCGCACTGAAGCTTTCTTT.

The V gene is TRBV6-5, the J gene TRBJ1-6; 7 positions agree with TRBD1. V trimming: 2 bases; J trimming: 9 bases; junction bases outside the gene matches: 10. This CDR3 comprises 16 residues. The germline V gene encodes CDR1 MNHEY and CDR2 SVGAGI. This CDR3 reads CASSYARQGGISPLHF. CDR3 nucleotides: TGTGCCAGCAGTTACGCCAGACAGGGAGGAATTTCACCCCTCCACTTT.

The rearrangement joins TRBV5-6 to TRBJ2-7; D remains ambiguous. Per germline, CDR1 SGHDT and CDR2 YYEEEE. V was trimmed by 5 bases and J by 4 bases, leaving 19 bases between them. The CDR3 totals 15 residues. DNA for the CDR3: TGTGCCAGCAGTCCTAGTTCTGCTCAAATTTACGAGCAGTACTTC. Protein sequence: CASSPSSAQIYEQYF.

The chain has TRBV6-5 and TRBJ2-2; 8 nucleotides match TRBD2. The CDR3 extends over 15 amino acids. From germline, CDR1 is MNHEY and CDR2 SVGAGI. V was pared by 8 bases and J by 6 bases, with 11 bases of the junction left unmatched. The CDR3 nucleotides read TGTGCCAGCCGGGTACTAGCGGAAGGTGCCGGGGAGCTGTTTTTT. Protein sequence: CASRVLAEGAGELFF.

The chain links TRBV4-3 to TRBJ1-1; D might be TRBD1 (6 bases). Per germline, CDR1 LGHNA and CDR2 YSLEER. Between the trimmed V and J ends, which lost 0 bases and 3 bases, there was a span of 14 bases. The CDR3 spans 16 residues. The DNA of the CDR3 is TGCGCCAGCAGCCAAGATTATAGGGGGACCCACACTGAAGCTTTCTTT. Translation gives CASSQDYRGTHTEAFF.

The chain uses TRBV7-2 and TRBJ2-1; 8 bases are a match to TRBD2. The germline V gene encodes CDR1 SGHTA and CDR2 FQGNSA. The CDR3 covers 15 residues. The trim removed 5 bases at V and 6 bases at J, leaving 9 bases unmatched. The CDR3 loop is CASSRRTGTSNEQFF. The DNA for the CDR3 is TGTGCCAGCAGCCGCCGAACTGGGACTAGCAATGAGCAGTTCTTC.

This chain connects TRBV11-2 to TRBJ2-5; TRBD2 might be the D (6 bases). Trimming removed 5 bases from V and 5 bases from J, with 24 bases in between. This CDR3 comprises 17 residues. CDR1 and CDR2 from the germline V gene are SGHAT and FQNNGV. The CDR3 sequence is CASSRRPGLTQVETQYF. CDR3 nucleotide sequence: TGTGCCAGCAGCCGGAGGCCGGGACTCACCCAGGTTGAGACCCAGTACTTC.

J is TRBJ2-7 and V is TRBV11-3; no firm D call. Trimming shortened V by 2 bases and J by 2 bases, and 10 bases separated the two germline ends. CDR3 length: 14 residues. The V gene's germline CDR1 is SGHNT and CDR2 YENEEA. The CDR3: CASSLYGQAYEQYF. Here the CDR3 DNA reads TGTGCCAGCAGCTTATATGGGCAGGCCTACGAGCAGTACTTC.

The chain links TRBV5-8 to TRBJ2-1, with 13 bases that match TRBD2. The germline gives CDR1 SGHTS, CDR2 YDEGEE. J was trimmed by 12 bases and V by 4 bases; bases with no gene match: 10. The CDR3 is 15 residues long. The CDR3 spells CASSRLGTSGRAQFF. The CDR3 nucleotides read TGTGCCAGCAGCCGCTTGGGTACTAGCGGGAGGGCGCAGTTCTTC.